The 3 T cell receptor beta chains in this list originate from one sample, sequenced in a study of control samples from healthy donors and cancer patients (dated by TCRdb to the early 2020s). Libraries came from the immunoSEQ multiplex PCR assay. Imported from immuneACCESS, the table was reduced by TCRdb to in-frame sequences with V and J called. These copies leave out some clones; in studies compared against another copy, an unresolved V gene accounts for under half, and the cause of the remainder is not known. Counted in this sample were roughly 370,000 clones; more than 80% of them appeared once. In total, the top ten clones hold about 6.3% of the sample. Sample: PBMCs. All receptors derive from a man aged 40-49 years with head and neck cancer.

This clone showed up just a few times. The V and J genes are TRBV28 and TRBJ1-1; 8 bases align to TRBD1. Germline CDR1 and CDR2: MDHEN and SYDVKM. V shed 5 bases and J 1 base; nucleotides not matched to a gene: 6. CDR3 length equals 15 residues. The CDR3 spells CASSGRDRWNTEAFF. DNA for the CDR3: TGTGCCAGCAGTGGCCGGGACAGGTGGAACACTGAAGCTTTCTTT.

The chain is built from TRBV27 and TRBJ2-1, with TRBD2 identical over 7 bases. Germline V gene data show CDR1 as MNHEY and CDR2 as SMNVEV (reference sequence). The CDR3 is made up of 17 amino acids. Trimming removed 5 bases from V and 0 bases from J; junction bases left unmatched: 10. The CDR3 loop is CASSPRGRGDSYNEQFF. Here the CDR3 DNA reads TGTGCCAGCAGTCCGAGGGGACGGGGGGACTCCTACAATGAGCAGTTCTTC.

This clone was counted only a few times. This chain uses TRBV14 with TRBJ2-2; the D gene could be TRBD1 or TRBD2 (5 bases each). The CDR3 has 16 amino acids. Per germline, CDR1 SGHDN and CDR2 FVKESK. Trimming took off 0 bases at V and 6 bases at J, with 14 bases between the two ends. As DNA, the CDR3 is TGTGCCAGCAGCCAAGAAGGTCGAGGGGTTCCCGGGGAGCTGTTTTTT. Its protein product is CASSQEGRGVPGELFF.